These 32 T cell receptor beta chains were sequenced from one sample in a study of cytomegalovirus exposure and HLA in healthy donors. Assay used: immunoSEQ multiplex PCR; TCRdb lists only in-frame clones, some missing. The data show some 210,000 clones, 80% to 90% seen once. Sequences were obtained from PBMCs. All receptors come from a young woman in good health and CMV-seropositive.

The chain recombines TRBV28 with TRBJ2-5; weak D call: TRBD1 (5 bases). Germline-derived CDR1 and CDR2 are MDHEN and SYDVKM. V lost 6 bases and J lost 5, with 16 bases in between. The CDR3 has 14 amino acids. The CDR3 here is CASSPLRQFETQYF. CDR3 coding DNA: TGTGCCAGCAGCCCTCTGAGACAGTTTGAGACCCAGTACTTC.

J is TRBJ1-1 and V is TRBV27; no firm D call. The germline gives CDR1 MNHEY, CDR2 SMNVEV (reference sequence). V was trimmed by 6 bases and J by 2 bases, leaving 10 bases between them. The CDR3 runs to 13 residues. CDR3 sequence: CASSLQINTEAFF. CDR3 in DNA: TGTGCCAGCAGCTTACAGATTAACACTGAAGCTTTCTTT.

This clone was seen once. The gene calls are TRBV7-2 and TRBJ1-4; 7 nucleotides match TRBD1. The V gene end was trimmed by 3 bases and the J gene end by 7 bases; junction bases not matched to a gene: 8. Germline V gene lookup returns CDR1 SGHTA and CDR2 FQGNSA. The CDR3 is made up of 15 amino acids. CDR3 nucleotides: TGTGCCAGCAGCTTCCAACTCGACAGGGCTGAAAAACTGTTTTTT. Protein sequence: CASSFQLDRAEKLFF.

This chain links TRBV19 with TRBJ1-1; possibly TRBD1 for D (5 bases). This CDR3 comprises 13 residues. Germline V lookup: CDR1 LNHDA, CDR2 SQIVND (reference sequence). V was shortened by 7 bases and J by 7 bases, with 16 bases between the two germline ends. The CDR3 loop is CASMSQGDGEAFF. The DNA for the CDR3 is TGTGCCAGTATGTCCCAGGGCGACGGTGAAGCTTTCTTT.

This chain joins TRBV19 and TRBJ1-5; 7 positions agree with TRBD1. The CDR3 has 13 amino acids. V lost 8 bases to trimming and J lost 11 bases; unmatched junction nucleotides: 12. Germline V CDR1 and CDR2: LNHDA, SQIVND (reference sequence). CDR3 amino acids: CASYPNRGSAQHF. The CDR3 coding sequence is TGTGCCAGTTATCCCAACAGGGGATCAGCCCAGCATTTT.

V usage is TRBV6-1 and J usage is TRBJ1-2; TRBD1 matches 7 bases. After removal of 2 bases from V and 7 bases from J, the junction contained 7 bases not matched to a gene. This CDR3 has 14 residues. CDR1 and CDR2 (germline): MNHNS, SASEGT. In DNA, the CDR3 is TGTGCCAGCAGTGAAAGTCAGGGGGTGAGTGGCTACACCTTC. The encoded protein is CASSESQGVSGYTF.

V and J are TRBV6-5 and TRBJ1-3; no clear D. The CDR3 has 14 residues. V was shortened by 7 bases and J by 1 base, with 11 bases between the two germline ends. Per the germline V gene, CDR1 is MNHEY and CDR2 is SVGAGI. CDR3 region: CASTFGGSGNTIYF. DNA of the CDR3: TGTGCCAGCACTTTCGGCGGGTCTGGAAACACCATATATTTT.

J is TRBJ2-1 and V is TRBV4-1, with a weak D call TRBD2 (6 bases). The CDR3 totals 20 residues. Trimming shortened V by 0 bases and J by 3 bases, and 24 bases separated the two germline ends. Germline V gene sequence: CDR1 MGHRA, CDR2 YSYEKL. The DNA for the CDR3 is TGCGCCAGCAGCCAAGATACACAGCAGGGCGGGGCCTCTAACTACAATGAGCAGTTCTTC. It codes for CASSQDTQQGGASNYNEQFF.

The chain combines TRBV5-1 with TRBJ2-7, with TRBD1 matching 8 bases. This CDR3 is 15 amino acids long. V trimming: 0 bases; J trimming: 1 base; junction bases outside the gene matches: 3. CDR1 is SGHRS and CDR2 is YFSETQ in the germline V gene. The CDR3 sequence is CASSLGGTGSYEQYF. The CDR3 DNA is TGCGCCAGCAGCTTGGGCGGGACAGGATCCTACGAGCAGTACTTC. Based on the CDR3 plus reference TRBV5-1 and TRBJ2-7, the full variable domain is KAGVTQTPRYLIKTRGQQVTLSCSPISGHRSVSWYQQTPGQGLQFLFEYFSETQRNKGNFPGRFSGRQFSNSRSEMNVSTLELGDSALYLCASSLGGTGSYEQYFGPGTRLTVT.

V is TRBV5-4 and J is TRBJ2-7, with 7 bases matching TRBD2. Germline values: CDR1 SGHNT, CDR2 YYREEE (reference sequence). The CDR3 is 14 residues long. V dropped 0 bases and J dropped 5; count of bases not matched to a gene: 5. CDR3 nucleotide sequence: TGTGCCAGCAGCTTGGGGCGGGAGCTCGACGAGCAGTACTTC. This gives the protein CASSLGRELDEQYF. Supplemented by reference TRBV5-4 and TRBJ2-7, the full variable domain reads ETGVTQSPTHLIKTRGQQVTLRCSSQSGHNTVSWYQQALGQGPQFIFQYYREEENGRGNFPPRFSGLQFPNYSSELNVNALELDDSALYLCASSLGRELDEQYFGPGTRLTVT.

The chain uses TRBV5-4 and TRBJ1-3, with D possibly matching TRBD1 (5 bases). This CDR3 contains 15 residues. Germline V gene data show CDR1 as SGHNT and CDR2 as YYREEE (reference sequence). V was clipped by 0 bases and J by 0 bases, with 7 bases between them. The CDR3 protein is CASSLAQDSGNTIYF. Here the CDR3 DNA reads TGTGCCAGCAGCTTGGCACAGGACTCTGGAAACACCATATATTTT.

This clone was seen only once. V and J are TRBV6-1 and TRBJ2-7, with D tentatively TRBD1 (5 bases). Germline V gene lookup returns CDR1 MNHNS and CDR2 SASEGT. With 7 bases removed from V and 5 bases from J, the gap between germline ends came to 21 bases. The CDR3 runs to 15 residues. The CDR3: CASNPQGGVSHEQYF. CDR3 in DNA: TGTGCCAGCAATCCGCAGGGTGGGGTAAGTCACGAGCAGTACTTC.

The chain uses TRBV19 and TRBJ1-2; D remains ambiguous. The CDR3 sequence is 11 residues long. In germline, CDR1 is LNHDA, CDR2 SQIVND (reference sequence). Trimming removed 6 bases at V and 4 bases at J, with 6 bases between. The CDR3 nucleotides are TGTGCCAGTAGGGCTAGCTATGGCTACACCTTC. It yields the protein CASRASYGYTF. Full variable domain (remainder filled in from reference TRBV19 and TRBJ1-2): DGGITQSPKYLFRKEGQNVTLSCEQNLNHDAMYWYRQDPGQGLRLIYYSQIVNDFQKGDIAEGYSVSREKKESFPLTVTSAQKNPTAFYLCASRASYGYTFGSGTRLTVV.

This sequence joins TRBV21-1 and TRBJ1-2. TRBV21-1 is listed as a pseudogene. This CDR3 contains 16 residues. This chain's CDR3 is CASSSETGGHNYGYTF. CDR3 DNA: TGTGCCAGCAGCAGTGAAACGGGGGGACATAACTATGGCTACACCTTC.

This sequence joins TRBV30 and TRBJ1-3, with a possible D match to TRBD1 (5 bases). CDR1 is GTSNPN, CDR2 SVGIG, per germline (reference sequence). This CDR3 is 14 amino acids long. V was shortened by 2 bases and J by 2 bases, with 10 bases between the two germline ends. The DNA of the CDR3 is TGTGCCTGGAGTTCCAGGGTGGCTGGAAACACCATATATTTT. It specifies CAWSSRVAGNTIYF.

This chain joins TRBV5-1 and TRBJ2-1, with 10 bases lining up with TRBD2. Germline V gene sequence: CDR1 SGHRS, CDR2 YFSETQ. The CDR3 runs to 14 residues. J gave up 5 bases and V 4 bases, and 3 bases lay outside the gene matches. CDR3 nucleotides: TGCGCCAGCAGCCTTAGCGGGAGGCACAATGAGCAGTTCTTC. This encodes CASSLSGRHNEQFF.

V is TRBV6-6 and J is TRBJ2-3; D remains ambiguous. Germline assignment: CDR1 MNHNY and CDR2 SVGAGI (reference sequence). The V end lost 5 bases, the J end lost 5 bases, and 17 bases lay between the germline ends. This CDR3 has 15 amino acids. CDR3 loop: CASSMQALTGDTQYF. As DNA, the CDR3 is TGTGCCAGCAGTATGCAAGCCTTGACGGGAGATACGCAGTATTTT.

A single count supports this clone. The gene calls are TRBV4-1 and TRBJ2-7; 8 bases are shared with TRBD1. In germline, CDR1 is MGHRA, CDR2 YSYEKL. V lost 0 bases to trimming and J lost 0 bases; unmatched junction nucleotides: 10. This CDR3 comprises 18 residues. The CDR3 loop reads CASSQDPMPGQDSYEQYF. The CDR3 DNA reads as TGCGCCAGCAGCCAAGACCCTATGCCGGGACAGGACTCCTACGAGCAGTACTTC.

V and J are TRBV28 and TRBJ2-1; tentatively, D is TRBD1 (5 bases). The V end was cut by 6 bases, the J end by 2 bases, with 5 bases between. The CDR3 sequence is 12 residues long. Per the germline V gene, CDR1 is MDHEN and CDR2 is SYDVKM. CDR3 nucleotide sequence: TGTGCCAGCAGGGGGCCCTACAATGAGCAGTTCTTC. The encoded protein is CASRGPYNEQFF.

This sequence joins TRBV14 and TRBJ2-3, with 7 positions matching TRBD1. The V gene end was trimmed by 1 base and the J gene end by 3 bases; junction bases not matched to a gene: 10. Germline lookup yields CDR1 SGHDN and CDR2 FVKESK. This CDR3 contains 17 residues. In DNA, the CDR3 is TGTGCCAGCAGCCAAGCCGAGACAGGGTGGGCGACAGATACGCAGTATTTT. It translates to CASSQAETGWATDTQYF.

The chain couples TRBV27 to TRBJ2-3, with 11 positions matching TRBD2. CDR3 length: 18 residues. Trimming took 5 bases from V and 1 from J; bases not matched to a gene: 11. Germline loops: CDR1 MNHEY, CDR2 SMNVEV (reference sequence). In DNA form, the CDR3 reads TGTGCCAGCAGTCCTCTAGCGGGAGGTGCCCGGGGCACAGATACGCAGTATTTT. Translating gives CASSPLAGGARGTDTQYF.

This clone was counted between two and nine times. The same CDR3 also results from other DNA sequences found in this sample. This rearrangement joins TRBV27 to TRBJ1-5; D gene ambiguous. Trimming shortened V by 3 bases and J by 4 bases, and 7 bases separated the two germline ends. The germline CDR1 and CDR2 sequences are MNHEY and SMNVEV (reference sequence). The CDR3 runs to 13 residues. CDR3 in amino acids: CASSFRGNQPQHF. The CDR3 nucleotides are TGTGCCAGCAGTTTTCGCGGGAATCAGCCCCAGCATTTT.

The rearrangement links TRBV27 to TRBJ1-2; D is unclear. CDR3 size: 13 residues. CDR1 MNHEY and CDR2 SMNVEV come from the germline V gene (reference sequence). V was cut by 6 bases and J by 2 bases, with 10 bases left in between. The CDR3 DNA reads TGTGCCAGCAGATTGGGCCCCAACTATGGCTACACCTTC. It codes for CASRLGPNYGYTF.

This clone was seen a single time. The chain couples TRBV9 to TRBJ2-1; 10 nucleotides align to TRBD2. V gave up 4 bases and J gave up 5 bases; unmatched junction bases: 6. CDR1 and CDR2 (germline): SGDLS, YYNGEE. There are 15 residues in the CDR3. The CDR3 loop is CASSPSGRAHNEQFF. The CDR3 DNA is TGTGCCAGCAGCCCAAGCGGGAGGGCGCACAATGAGCAGTTCTTC.

The chain has TRBV14 and TRBJ2-7; maybe TRBD2 (6 bases). The V gene lost 3 bases and the J gene lost 1 base, with 13 bases spanning the gap. Germline V gives CDR1 SGHDN, CDR2 FVKESK. CDR3 length equals 15 residues. The CDR3 loop reads CASSQAGTGSYEQYF. The DNA for the CDR3 is TGTGCCAGCAGCCAGGCCGGGACTGGATCCTACGAGCAGTACTTC.

The V gene is TRBV5-1, the J gene TRBJ2-7; TRBD1 might be the D (6 bases). The CDR3 totals 13 residues. Germline CDR1 SGHRS, CDR2 YFSETQ. V was shortened by 0 bases and J by 4 bases, with 8 bases between the two germline ends. Here the CDR3 DNA reads TGCGCCAGCAGCTTGGCAACAGGGTACGAGCAGTACTTC. Its protein product is CASSLATGYEQYF. Looking up the rest from reference TRBV5-1 and TRBJ2-7 gives the full variable domain: KAGVTQTPRYLIKTRGQQVTLSCSPISGHRSVSWYQQTPGQGLQFLFEYFSETQRNKGNFPGRFSGRQFSNSRSEMNVSTLELGDSALYLCASSLATGYEQYFGPGTRLTVT.

The chain couples TRBV11-2 to TRBJ2-7; no clear D gene. The V gene lost 0 bases and the J gene lost 4 bases, with 13 bases spanning the gap. The germline V gene has CDR1 SGHAT and CDR2 FQNNGV. The CDR3 has 15 amino acids. This CDR3 is CASSLEANNHYEQYF. The CDR3 coding sequence is TGTGCCAGCAGCTTAGAAGCTAATAATCATTACGAGCAGTACTTC. The whole variable domain, remainder taken from reference TRBV11-2 and TRBJ2-7, is EAGVAQSPRYKIIEKRQSVAFWCNPISGHATLYWYQQILGQGPKLLIQFQNNGVVDDSQLPKDRFSAERLKGVDSTLKIQPAKLEDSAVYLCASSLEANNHYEQYFGPGTRLTVT.

The chain employs TRBV5-1 and TRBJ2-7; 9 bases align to TRBD1. In germline, CDR1 is SGHRS, CDR2 YFSETQ. J lost 7 bases, V lost 0 bases, and 8 bases had no gene match. The CDR3 covers 15 residues. Here the CDR3 DNA reads TGCGCCAGCAGCTTGGCCGTAGACAGGGGGAAAGAGCAGTACTTC. This sequence encodes CASSLAVDRGKEQYF.

This clone appeared once. This chain joins TRBV29-1 and TRBJ2-7, with D possibly being TRBD1 (6 bases). The CDR3 runs 14 residues. CDR1 and CDR2 (germline): SQVTM, ANQGSEA. Trimming took 4 bases from V and 6 from J, leaving 19 bases between them. The CDR3 here is CSVATDSSLSEQYF. In nucleotides, the CDR3 is TGCAGCGTTGCCACGGACAGTTCCTTGTCCGAGCAGTACTTC.

Only one count was recorded for this clone. CDR3 sequence (DNA): TGTGCCAGCAGTGACGGCGCGGCGACCTACAATGAGCAGTTCTTC. This encodes CASSDGAATYNEQFF. The V call is TRBV6-4, the J call TRBJ2-1; D call uncertain. The germline V and J ends were trimmed by 2 bases and 2 bases, with 10 bases remaining between them. The CDR3 is 15 amino acids. Germline CDR1 MRHNA, CDR2 SNTAGT.

J is TRBJ1-1 and V is TRBV5-1, with 7 positions matching TRBD1. This CDR3 contains 16 residues. Germline V lookup: CDR1 SGHRS, CDR2 YFSETQ. The V segment lost 1 base and the J segment 5 bases; nucleotides outside the gene matches: 11. The CDR3 region is CASSLKAGGDRTEAFF. CDR3 sequence (DNA): TGCGCCAGCAGCTTGAAGGCGGGGGGGGACAGAACTGAAGCTTTCTTT.

The gene calls are TRBV18 and TRBJ1-2; the D gene is possibly TRBD1 (5 bases). Trimming shortened V by 1 base and J by 5 bases, and 17 bases separated the two germline ends. The CDR3 totals 16 residues. Germline V gene data show CDR1 as KGHSH and CDR2 as LQKENI. The CDR3 here is CASSPQTPGGDYGYTF. CDR3 in DNA: TGTGCCAGCTCACCACAGACACCGGGAGGGGATTATGGCTACACCTTC.